This passage covers 4 T cell receptor beta chains from one sample sequenced in a study of CXCR3-negative and CXCR3-positive naive CD8 T cells. Carrying UMI labels, the TRB cDNA libraries were prepared through 5' RACE. TCRdb re-called the 5' RACE reads; every CDR3 protein appears as one record, without DNA. Found here are approximately 47,000 distinct CDR3 sequences; the top ten clones hold about 2.3%. The sequenced material came from naive CXCR3- CD8+ T cells from blood. Subset defined: CD45RO-CCR7+CD27+CD95- naive CD8+ T cells lacking CXCR3 (TNR3-). The origin of the receptors is a human donor in good health. Some clones in this sample may be carry-over from other donors' samples.

The CDR3 is CASSQDGSGGSYEQYF. The V and J genes are TRBV4-2 and TRBJ2-7. In germline, CDR1 is LGHNA, CDR2 YNFKEQ. CDR3 length: 16 amino acids.

V is TRBV28 and J is TRBJ2-1. This CDR3 has 13 amino acids. Germline V CDR1 and CDR2: MDHEN, SYDVKM. CDR3 sequence reads: CASSLSGRPEQFF.

This chain joins TRBV7-6 and TRBJ2-1; as DNA is missing, the TRBD1 call by TCRdb cannot be tested. In germline, CDR1 is SGHVS, CDR2 FNYEAQ. The CDR3 has 14 residues. CDR3 region: CASSLTRGANEQFF.

This rearrangement joins TRBV6-5 to TRBJ2-7; TCRdb proposes TRBD2, but this gene call is untestable without DNA. CDR3 length equals 14 residues. Germline V gene data show CDR1 as MNHEY and CDR2 as SVGAGI. The CDR3 here is CASSLDYPNYEQYF.